This T cell receptor (beta chain) emerged from a study of T cells in Graves' hyperthyroidism and ophthalmopathy. Study findings and constraints: The model's output predicted ophthalmopathy at a median of roughly 6 months prior to onset.

Amplification of TCR beta CDR3 regions used RNA as the template. RT-PCR in the first round (using the HTBI primer set) targeted the TCR CDR3. TCRdb processed the multiplex PCR reads anew with MiXCR; each CDR3 protein has one entry. The sample has under 400,000 distinct CDR3 sequences, approximately 22% seen once; the top ten hold around 50%. There are a few counts of this clonotype. Its target is not known. With 0 bases removed from V and 0 bases from J, the gap between germline ends came to 15 bases. This CDR3 has 18 amino acids. Germline assignment: CDR1 LGHNA and CDR2 YNFKEQ. Patients aged 18 to 65 had newly diagnosed hyperthyroidism lasting under 2 months. For the diagnoses, clinical symptoms, serum thyroxine and TRAb, thyroid ultrasound and orbital computed tomography were used. Fresh 10 ml peripheral blood yielded PBMCs.

This receptor was identified in a woman in her 50s with Graves' hyperthyroidism. The J gene is TRBJ1-5, the V gene TRBV4-2; a possible D gene is TRBD1 (6 bases). The sequenced material came from blood. The CDR3 is CASSQEGGWDYSNQPQHF. The CDR3, as DNA: TGTGCCAGCAGCCAAGAAGGGGGTTGGGATTATAGCAATCAGCCCCAGCATTTT.